Each of the 22 T cell receptor beta chains below was sequenced from the same sample in a study of early stage breast cancer tumors. Measured with immunoSEQ multiplex PCR; TCRdb has only the in-frame clones, and not every one. This table has about 5,000 clones, just under 70% appearing once. The sample taken for sequencing was normal breast tissue next to the tumor. The source of these receptors is a person aged 55 to 75 with breast cancer.

CDR3 region: CASSLRRSSYNEQFF. CDR3 sequence (DNA): TGTGCCAGCAGTTTAAGGCGGAGCTCCTACAATGAGCAGTTCTTC. This chain uses TRBV28 with TRBJ2-1; D not resolved. V was shortened by 2 bases and J by 0 bases, with 8 bases between the two germline ends. CDR1 and CDR2 from the germline V gene are MDHEN and SYDVKM. This CDR3 has 15 residues.

The V gene is TRBV13, the J gene TRBJ2-7; 9 nucleotides agree with TRBD2. J was trimmed by 1 base and V by 2 bases; bases with no gene match: 6. CDR1 is PRHDT, CDR2 FYEKMQ, per germline (reference sequence). The CDR3 sequence is 16 residues long. The CDR3 loop reads CASSLTSGPRSYEQYF. CDR3 sequence (DNA): TGTGCCAGCAGCTTAACTAGCGGGCCTCGGTCCTACGAGCAGTACTTC.

The rearrangement joins TRBV7-9 to TRBJ1-5; D is undetermined. The CDR3 totals 17 residues. Deletions cut 1 base from V and 6 bases from J, with 19 bases between. Germline CDR1 reads SEHNR; CDR2 reads FQNEAQ (reference sequence). The CDR3 reads CASSLGGGIARSQPQHF. DNA for the CDR3: TGTGCCAGCAGCTTAGGCGGTGGGATCGCTCGTAGTCAGCCCCAGCATTTT.

This chain uses TRBV6-1 with TRBJ1-5; 7 positions agree with TRBD1. The junction had 13 bases not matched to a gene; V was cut back by 2 bases and J by 0 bases. This CDR3 spans 19 amino acids. Germline values: CDR1 MNHNS, CDR2 SASEGT. The CDR3 loop is CASSEYEGAHGDSNQPQHF. In nucleotides, the CDR3 is TGTGCCAGCAGTGAATACGAGGGGGCGCATGGTGATAGCAATCAGCCCCAGCATTTT.

The genes are TRBV7-3 and TRBJ2-3; no definite D call. The CDR3 runs 13 residues. Per the germline V gene, CDR1 is SGHTA and CDR2 is FQGTGA. Trimming pared 2 bases from V and 1 base from J, leaving 4 bases between. Written as DNA, the CDR3 is TGTGCCAGCAGCTTAGTGGGCACAGATACGCAGTATTTT. This sequence encodes CASSLVGTDTQYF.

The chain links TRBV19 to TRBJ2-5; D may be TRBD2 (6 bases). This CDR3 has 15 amino acids. The germline V gene has CDR1 LNHDA and CDR2 SQIVND (reference sequence). V lost 4 bases, J lost 1 base, and 13 bases lay in between. In nucleotides, the CDR3 is TGTGCCAGTAGTACAGGAGGGACCGCCCAAGAGACCCAGTACTTC. The encoded protein is CASSTGGTAQETQYF.

The genes are TRBV9 and TRBJ2-7; TRBD2 matches at 11 bases. Per germline, CDR1 SGDLS and CDR2 YYNGEE. There are 15 residues in the CDR3. Trimming at V came to 2 bases and at J to 5 bases, leaving 6 bases not matched to a gene. CDR3 in amino acids: CASSVASGRIHEQYF. The CDR3 coding sequence is TGTGCCAGCAGCGTGGCTAGCGGGAGGATCCACGAGCAGTACTTC.

This chain links TRBV5-1 with TRBJ1-1, with D possibly being TRBD1 (5 bases). V shed 1 base and J shed 4 bases, with 14 bases lying between them. There are 15 residues in the CDR3. Germline V gene data show CDR1 as SGHRS and CDR2 as YFSETQ. CDR3 bases: TGCGCCAGCAGCTTGCGAGGGGAGGTCGGCACTGAAGCTTTCTTT. It codes for CASSLRGEVGTEAFF.

The J gene is TRBJ1-5, the V gene TRBV6-5; D ambiguous. V lost 4 bases and J 1 base, leaving 11 bases between the germline ends. This CDR3 has 15 amino acids. Germline V CDR1 and CDR2: MNHEY, SVGAGI. The CDR3 loop is CASSFGPGSNQPQHF. CDR3 nucleotides: TGTGCCAGCAGTTTCGGACCGGGGAGCAATCAGCCCCAGCATTTT.

Regarding this clone: This sample also contains other DNA sequences that code for the same CDR3. The CDR3 bases are TGTGCCAGCAGCTTAGACCTGGGGAACACCATATATTTT. It codes for CASSLDLGNTIYF. The chain employs TRBV7-3 and TRBJ1-3, with unresolved D. The germline V and J ends were trimmed by 2 bases and 7 bases, with 9 bases remaining between them. The germline V gene has CDR1 SGHTA and CDR2 FQGTGA. CDR3 length equals 13 residues.

The J gene is TRBJ2-2, the V gene TRBV25-1, with 8 bases aligning to TRBD1. CDR1 is MGHDK and CDR2 is SYGVNS in the germline V gene. V lost 6 bases, J lost 6 bases, and 9 bases stayed unmatched. The CDR3 is 15 residues long. The chain's CDR3 is CASSRQGRFPGELFF. The CDR3 region has the DNA TGTGCCAGCAGCAGACAGGGGAGGTTCCCCGGGGAGCTGTTTTTT.

This chain connects TRBV28 to TRBJ2-7, with 9 bases aligning to TRBD2. The J segment lost 1 base and the V segment lost 5 bases, leaving 12 bases of the junction unmatched. The CDR3 loop spans 17 amino acids. CDR1 and CDR2 (germline): MDHEN, SYDVKM. CDR3 amino acids: CASSRPSGKRRSYEQYF. The CDR3 nucleotides read TGTGCCAGCAGTCGGCCTAGCGGGAAACGCCGTTCCTACGAGCAGTACTTC.

V and J are TRBV7-9 and TRBJ2-5, with D possibly being TRBD1 or TRBD2 (6 bases each). V shed 10 bases and J shed 4 bases, with 13 bases lying between them. Germline CDR1 reads SEHNR; CDR2 reads FQNEAQ (reference sequence). The CDR3 totals 12 residues. CDR3 DNA: TGTGCCATAGGAGGGGGTGGAGAGACCCAGTACTTC. Protein: CAIGGGGETQYF. The full variable domain, with the rest looked up from reference TRBV7-9 and TRBJ2-5, is DTGVSQNPRHKITKRGQNVTFRCDPISEHNRLYWYRQTLGQGPEFLTYFQNEAQLEKSRLLSDRFSAERPKGSFSTLEIQRTEQGDSAMYLCAIGGGGETQYFGPGTRLLVL.

The chain links TRBV19 to TRBJ2-3; TRBD1 agrees at 9 bases. Trimming took 3 bases from V and 5 from J; bases not matched to a gene: 6. The CDR3 is 15 amino acids. Germline V lookup: CDR1 LNHDA, CDR2 SQIVND (reference sequence). Written as DNA, the CDR3 is TGTGCCAGTAGTATCGGGACAGGGTCGGGAGATACGCAGTATTTT. Translation gives CASSIGTGSGDTQYF.

V is TRBV21-1 and J is TRBJ2-7. TRBV21-1 corresponds to a pseudogene. The CDR3 extends over 18 amino acids. Written as DNA, the CDR3 is TGTGCCAGCAGCAAAGGTGGGACCTCGTGGGCCATAGTTTACGAGCAGTACTTC. It codes for CASSKGGTSWAIVYEQYF.

The chain has TRBV6-6 and TRBJ1-6; TRBD1 is a possible D gene (5 bases). V lost 5 bases to trimming and J lost 9 bases, with 14 bases between them. In germline, CDR1 is MNHNY, CDR2 SVGAGI (reference sequence). The length of the CDR3 is 14 residues. This CDR3 reads CASSAQVSSSPLHF. The CDR3 nucleotides read TGTGCCAGCAGTGCACAGGTATCGAGTTCACCCCTCCACTTT.

CDR3 bases: TGTGCCAGCAGTGAAAAGGGAAGTTCACCCCTCCACTTT. Its translation is CASSEKGSSPLHF. The chain links TRBV6-5 to TRBJ1-6; no clear D. CDR1 is MNHEY, CDR2 SVGAGI, per germline. Trimming stripped 5 bases from V and 9 bases from J, with 11 bases between. CDR3 size: 13 residues.

V and J are TRBV9 and TRBJ2-3; D perhaps matches TRBD1 (6 bases). Trimming cost V 3 bases and J 0 bases, with 17 bases left between them. Germline CDR1 is SGDLS and CDR2 is YYNGEE. The CDR3 covers 17 residues. Here the CDR3 reads CASSEQGLRTSTDTQYF. For the CDR3, the DNA is TGTGCCAGCAGCGAACAGGGTTTAAGAACAAGCACAGATACGCAGTATTTT.

V gene TRBV19 combines with J gene TRBJ2-1; 7 bases line up with TRBD2. The CDR3 contains 17 residues. Germline CDR1 and CDR2: LNHDA and SQIVND (reference sequence). V shed 4 bases and J 3 bases; nucleotides not matched to a gene: 12. CDR3 sequence reads: CASSTRPGGRNYNEQFF. As DNA, the CDR3 is TGTGCCAGTAGTACGAGACCGGGAGGAAGGAACTACAATGAGCAGTTCTTC.

The rearrangement links TRBV19 to TRBJ1-3, with TRBD1 matching 7 bases. The CDR3 runs 15 residues. Germline V gives CDR1 LNHDA, CDR2 SQIVND (reference sequence). The ends lost 7 bases at V and 5 bases at J; junction bases unmatched: 11. The CDR3 coding sequence is TGTGCCAGTACGCCAGGGGGACAGAGGAGAAACACCATATATTTT. Its translation is CASTPGGQRRNTIYF.

Only a few counts were recorded for this clone. The rearrangement uses TRBV2 and TRBJ2-5; D is perhaps TRBD2 (7 bases). Trimming cost V 4 bases and J 2 bases, with 17 bases left between them. Looked up from germline, CDR1 is SNHLY and CDR2 is FYNNEI. CDR3 length: 16 amino acids. CDR3: CASSGGGLAVQETQYF. The CDR3 DNA reads TGTGCCAGCAGTGGGGGGGGCCTAGCGGTACAAGAGACCCAGTACTTC.

V gene TRBV9 combines with J gene TRBJ2-1, with 11 bases lining up with TRBD2. CDR1 and CDR2 from the germline V gene are SGDLS and YYNGEE. Trimming at V came to 2 bases and at J to 9 bases, leaving 7 bases not matched to a gene. The CDR3 extends over 15 amino acids. As DNA, the CDR3 is TGTGCCAGCAGCGTCATAGCGGGAGGGCAAAGTGAGCAGTTCTTC. This encodes CASSVIAGGQSEQFF.